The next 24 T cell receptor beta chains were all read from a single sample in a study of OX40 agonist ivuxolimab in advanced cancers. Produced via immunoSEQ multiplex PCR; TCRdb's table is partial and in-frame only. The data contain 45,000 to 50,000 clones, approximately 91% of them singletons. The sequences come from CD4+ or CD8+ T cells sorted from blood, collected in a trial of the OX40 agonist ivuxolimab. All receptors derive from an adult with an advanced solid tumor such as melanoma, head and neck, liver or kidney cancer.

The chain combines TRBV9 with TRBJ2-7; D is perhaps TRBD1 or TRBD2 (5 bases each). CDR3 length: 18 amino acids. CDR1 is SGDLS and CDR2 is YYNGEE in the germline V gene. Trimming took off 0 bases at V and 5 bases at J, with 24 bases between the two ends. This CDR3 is CASSVGERMGERNNEQYF. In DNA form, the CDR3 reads TGTGCCAGCAGCGTAGGAGAGCGTATGGGGGAGAGAAACAACGAGCAGTACTTC.

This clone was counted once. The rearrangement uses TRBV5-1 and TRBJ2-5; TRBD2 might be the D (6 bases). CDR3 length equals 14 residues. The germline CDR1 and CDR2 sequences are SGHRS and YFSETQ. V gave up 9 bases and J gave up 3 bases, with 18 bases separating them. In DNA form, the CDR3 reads TGCGCCACCCGGGGACTCTGGAGTGAAGAGACCCAGTACTTC. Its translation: CATRGLWSEETQYF.

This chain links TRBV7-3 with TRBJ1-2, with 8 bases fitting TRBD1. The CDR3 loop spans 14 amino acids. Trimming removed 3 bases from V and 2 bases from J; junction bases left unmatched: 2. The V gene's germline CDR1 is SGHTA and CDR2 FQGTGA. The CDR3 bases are TGTGCCAGCAGCTTTACAGGGGGGAACTATGGCTACACCTTC. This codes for CASSFTGGNYGYTF.

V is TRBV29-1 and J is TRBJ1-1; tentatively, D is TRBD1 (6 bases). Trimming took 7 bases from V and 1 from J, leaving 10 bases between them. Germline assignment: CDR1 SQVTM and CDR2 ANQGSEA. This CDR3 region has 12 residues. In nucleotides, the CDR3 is TGCAGCGGCGGACAGTCGAACACTGAAGCTTTCTTT. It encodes CSGGQSNTEAFF.

The CDR3 loop is CASSPLAGGSDTQYF. In nucleotides, the CDR3 is TGTGCCAGCAGCCCGTTAGCGGGCGGGTCGGATACGCAGTATTTT. The genes are TRBV9 and TRBJ2-3, with 7 nucleotides matching TRBD2. Trimming cost V 4 bases and J 6 bases; bases outside gene matches: 11. The V gene's germline CDR1 is SGDLS and CDR2 YYNGEE. The CDR3 spans 15 residues.

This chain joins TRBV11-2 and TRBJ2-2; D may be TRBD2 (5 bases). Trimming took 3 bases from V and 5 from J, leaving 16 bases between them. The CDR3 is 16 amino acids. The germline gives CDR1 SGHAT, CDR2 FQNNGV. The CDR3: CASSLDRGFTTGELFF. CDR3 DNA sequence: TGTGCCAGCAGCTTGGACCGGGGATTTACGACCGGGGAGCTGTTTTTT.

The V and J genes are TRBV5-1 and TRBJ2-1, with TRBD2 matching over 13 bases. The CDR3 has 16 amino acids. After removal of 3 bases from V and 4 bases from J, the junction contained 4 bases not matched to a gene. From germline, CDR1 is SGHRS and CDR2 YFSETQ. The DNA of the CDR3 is TGCGCCAGCAGCTCCTCGACTAGCGGGAGGTACAATGAGCAGTTCTTC. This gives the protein CASSSSTSGRYNEQFF.

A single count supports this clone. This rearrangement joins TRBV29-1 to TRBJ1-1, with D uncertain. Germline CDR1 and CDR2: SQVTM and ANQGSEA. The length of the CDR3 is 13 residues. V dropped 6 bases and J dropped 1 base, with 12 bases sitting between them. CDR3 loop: CSVGRPQNTEAFF. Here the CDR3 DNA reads TGCAGCGTCGGACGGCCGCAGAACACTGAAGCTTTCTTT.

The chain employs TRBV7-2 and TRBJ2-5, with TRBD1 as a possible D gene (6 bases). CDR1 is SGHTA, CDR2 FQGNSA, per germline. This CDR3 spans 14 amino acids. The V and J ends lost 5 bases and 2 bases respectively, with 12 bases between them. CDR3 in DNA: TGTGCCAGCAGCCAAGCAGGGGCGCAAGAGACCCAGTACTTC. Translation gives CASSQAGAQETQYF. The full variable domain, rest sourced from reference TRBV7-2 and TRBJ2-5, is GAGVSQSPSNKVTEKGKDVELRCDPISGHTALYWYRQSLGQGLEFLIYFQGNSAPDKSGLPSDRFSAERTGGSVSTLTIQRTQQEDSAVYLCASSQAGAQETQYFGPGTRLLVL.

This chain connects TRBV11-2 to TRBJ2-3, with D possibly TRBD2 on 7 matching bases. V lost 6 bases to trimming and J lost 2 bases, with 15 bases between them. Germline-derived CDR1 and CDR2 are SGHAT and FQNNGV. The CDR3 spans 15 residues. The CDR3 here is CASSPLGGATDTQYF. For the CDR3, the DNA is TGTGCCAGCAGTCCGCTGGGGGGGGCCACAGATACGCAGTATTTT.

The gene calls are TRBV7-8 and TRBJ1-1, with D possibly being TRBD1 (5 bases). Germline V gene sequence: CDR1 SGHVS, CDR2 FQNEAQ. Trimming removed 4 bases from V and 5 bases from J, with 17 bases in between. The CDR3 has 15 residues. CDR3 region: CASSSYGAVVTEAFF. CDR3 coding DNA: TGTGCCAGCAGCTCGTACGGGGCTGTGGTAACTGAAGCTTTCTTT.

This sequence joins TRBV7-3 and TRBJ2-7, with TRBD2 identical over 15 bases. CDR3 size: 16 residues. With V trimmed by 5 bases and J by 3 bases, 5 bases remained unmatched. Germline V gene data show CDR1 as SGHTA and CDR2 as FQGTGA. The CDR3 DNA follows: TGTGCCAGCAGCCCCATGGGACTAGCGGGAGGCTACGAGCAGTACTTC. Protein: CASSPMGLAGGYEQYF.

CDR3 DNA: TGCAGCGTTGCTCCTAGGGGGAGCACAGATACGCAGTATTTT. Translating it yields CSVAPRGSTDTQYF. The rearrangement uses TRBV29-1 and TRBJ2-3, with a possible D match to TRBD1 (6 bases). The germline V gene encodes CDR1 SQVTM and CDR2 ANQGSEA. Trimming left V 4 bases short and J 0 bases short, with 11 bases between. The length of the CDR3 is 14 residues.

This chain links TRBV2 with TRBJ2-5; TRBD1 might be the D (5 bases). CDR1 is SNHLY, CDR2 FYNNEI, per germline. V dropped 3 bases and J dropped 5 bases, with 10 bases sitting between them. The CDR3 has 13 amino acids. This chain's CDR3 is CASSEVAGETQYF. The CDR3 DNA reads TGTGCCAGCAGTGAGGTTGCAGGGGAGACCCAGTACTTC.

The DNA of the CDR3 is TGTGCCTGGAAGGGGGCTGACAAAAACATTCAGTACTTC. Encoded protein: CAWKGADKNIQYF. The chain has TRBV30 and TRBJ2-4; 7 bases line up with TRBD1. Germline V gene data show CDR1 as GTSNPN and CDR2 as SVGIG (reference sequence). Trimming at V came to 4 bases and at J to 3 bases, leaving 3 bases not matched to a gene. The CDR3 extends over 13 amino acids.

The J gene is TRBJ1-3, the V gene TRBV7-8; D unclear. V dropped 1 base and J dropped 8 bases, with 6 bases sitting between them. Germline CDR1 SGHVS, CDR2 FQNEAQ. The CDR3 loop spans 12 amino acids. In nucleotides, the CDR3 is TGTGCCAGCAGCTTAGGGGAGGACACCATATATTTT. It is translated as CASSLGEDTIYF.

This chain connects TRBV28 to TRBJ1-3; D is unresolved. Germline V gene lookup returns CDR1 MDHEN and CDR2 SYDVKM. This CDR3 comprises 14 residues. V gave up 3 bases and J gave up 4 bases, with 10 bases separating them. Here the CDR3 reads CASSFTRAGNTIYF. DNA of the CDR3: TGTGCCAGCAGTTTTACTCGGGCGGGAAACACCATATATTTT.

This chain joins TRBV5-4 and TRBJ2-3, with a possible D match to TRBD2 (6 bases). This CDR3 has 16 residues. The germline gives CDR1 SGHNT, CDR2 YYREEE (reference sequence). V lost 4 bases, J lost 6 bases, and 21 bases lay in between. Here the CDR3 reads CASSLQPGLLQDTQYF. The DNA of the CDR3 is TGTGCCAGCAGCCTTCAACCGGGACTCCTGCAGGATACGCAGTATTTT.

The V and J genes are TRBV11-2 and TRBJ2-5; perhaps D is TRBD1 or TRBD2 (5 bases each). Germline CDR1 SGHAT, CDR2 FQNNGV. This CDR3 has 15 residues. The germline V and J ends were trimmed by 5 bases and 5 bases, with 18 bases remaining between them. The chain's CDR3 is CASSIGTAISETQYF. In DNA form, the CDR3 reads TGTGCCAGCAGCATAGGGACGGCTATATCGGAGACCCAGTACTTC.

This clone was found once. CDR3 sequence: CASTGNRAVSYNEQFF. CDR3 DNA: TGTGCCAGCACGGGGAACAGGGCTGTATCCTACAATGAGCAGTTCTTC. This chain uses TRBV6-6 with TRBJ2-1, with D perhaps matching TRBD1 (6 bases). Trimming took off 7 bases at V and 1 base at J, with 17 bases between the two ends. In germline, CDR1 is MNHNY, CDR2 SVGAGI (reference sequence). The CDR3 sequence is 16 residues long.

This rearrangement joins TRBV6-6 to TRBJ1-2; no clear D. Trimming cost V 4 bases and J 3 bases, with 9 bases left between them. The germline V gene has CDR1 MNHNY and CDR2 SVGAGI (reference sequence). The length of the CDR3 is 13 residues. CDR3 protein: CASSSNLDYGYTF. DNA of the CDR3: TGTGCCAGCAGTTCGAATTTGGACTATGGCTACACCTTC.

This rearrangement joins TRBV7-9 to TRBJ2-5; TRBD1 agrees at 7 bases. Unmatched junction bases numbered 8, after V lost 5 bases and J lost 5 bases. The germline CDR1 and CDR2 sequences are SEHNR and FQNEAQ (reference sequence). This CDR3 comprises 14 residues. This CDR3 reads CASSQTGIYETQYF. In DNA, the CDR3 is TGTGCCAGCAGCCAGACAGGGATTTACGAGACCCAGTACTTC.

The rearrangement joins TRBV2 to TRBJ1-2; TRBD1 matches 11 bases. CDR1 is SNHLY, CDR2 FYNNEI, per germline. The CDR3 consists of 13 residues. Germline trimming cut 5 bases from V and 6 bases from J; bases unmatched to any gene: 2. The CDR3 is CASSWTGGNGYTF. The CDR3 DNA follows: TGTGCCAGCAGTTGGACAGGGGGCAATGGCTACACCTTC.

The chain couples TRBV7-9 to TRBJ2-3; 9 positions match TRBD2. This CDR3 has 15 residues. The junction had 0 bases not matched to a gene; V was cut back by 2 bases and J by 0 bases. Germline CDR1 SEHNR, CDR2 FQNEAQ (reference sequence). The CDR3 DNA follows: TGTGCCAGCAGCTTAACTAGCGGGAGCACAGATACGCAGTATTTT. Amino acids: CASSLTSGSTDTQYF. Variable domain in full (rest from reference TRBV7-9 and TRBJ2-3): DTGVSQNPRHKITKRGQNVTFRCDPISEHNRLYWYRQTLGQGPEFLTYFQNEAQLEKSRLLSDRFSAERPKGSFSTLEIQRTEQGDSAMYLCASSLTSGSTDTQYFGPGTRLTVL.